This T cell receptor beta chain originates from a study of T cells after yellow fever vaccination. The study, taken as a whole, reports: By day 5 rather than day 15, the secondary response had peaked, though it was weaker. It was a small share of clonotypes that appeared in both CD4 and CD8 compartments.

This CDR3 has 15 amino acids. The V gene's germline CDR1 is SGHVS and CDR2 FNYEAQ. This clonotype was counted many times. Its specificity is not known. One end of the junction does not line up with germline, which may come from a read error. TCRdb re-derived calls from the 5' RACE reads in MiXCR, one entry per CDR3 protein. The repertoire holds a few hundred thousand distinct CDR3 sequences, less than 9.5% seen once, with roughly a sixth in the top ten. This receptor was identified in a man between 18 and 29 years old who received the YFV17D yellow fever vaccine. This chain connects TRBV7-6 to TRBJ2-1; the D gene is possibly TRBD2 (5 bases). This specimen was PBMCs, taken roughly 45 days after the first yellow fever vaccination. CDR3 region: CASSFTGEQHNDQFF. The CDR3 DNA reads TGTGCCAGCAGCTTTACTGGGGAGCAACACAATGATCAGTTCTTC.